Below, 13 T cell receptor beta chains from the same sample are listed, as sequenced in a study of beta chain features in type 1 diabetes. cDNA synthesis used the whole RNA isolate, giving expressed TCRB sequences. The table came from immunoSEQ multiplex PCR; TCRdb's copy has only in-frame clones and leaves some out. The sample includes some 640,000 clones, over 13% seen only once; the top ten take 0.035% to 0.045%. Study conclusions and caveats: TCRB CDR3 length was moderately but significantly reduced in all four CD4+ subsets of Type 1 diabetes patients.

Their recognized antigens are unknown. Sequencing input: naive CD4+ T cells from blood. The source is a man aged 18 to 35 with type 1 diabetes.

This clone has more than one count but fewer than ten. J is TRBJ1-1 and V is TRBV30, with 9 nucleotides matching TRBD1. This CDR3 is 14 amino acids long. CDR1 and CDR2 (germline): GTSNPN, SVGIG (reference sequence). V dropped 5 bases and J dropped 1; count of bases not matched to a gene: 5. Written as DNA, the CDR3 is TGTGCCTGGTTTCCGGGACAGGGGAACACTGAAGCTTTCTTT. Its protein product is CAWFPGQGNTEAFF.

The V and J genes are TRBV6-6 and TRBJ2-1, with D hard to call. Trimming left V 3 bases short and J 9 bases short, with 12 bases between. The germline V gene has CDR1 MNHNY and CDR2 SVGAGI (reference sequence). The CDR3 spans 13 residues. The CDR3 region is CASSYDMWAEQFF. CDR3 sequence (DNA): TGTGCCAGCAGTTATGACATGTGGGCTGAGCAGTTCTTC.

The chain employs TRBV6-1 and TRBJ2-7, with 9 bases that match TRBD1. J lost 3 bases, V lost 1 base, and 4 bases had no gene match. The CDR3 runs 15 residues. Germline V CDR1 and CDR2: MNHNS, SASEGT. The CDR3 sequence is CASSEGWDRDYEQYF. CDR3 coding DNA: TGTGCCAGCAGTGAAGGTTGGGACAGGGACTACGAGCAGTACTTC.

The rearrangement links TRBV9 to TRBJ2-3; TRBD2 matches 10 bases. Germline lookup yields CDR1 SGDLS and CDR2 YYNGEE. CDR3 length: 17 residues. J was trimmed by 3 bases and V by 0 bases; bases with no gene match: 7. As DNA, the CDR3 is TGTGCCAGCAGCGTAGGTGCTAGCGGGAGCGGTACAGATACGCAGTATTTT. It encodes CASSVGASGSGTDTQYF.

There are a few counts of this clone. The rearrangement uses TRBV10-3 and TRBJ2-7; no reliable D call. The germline V gene has CDR1 ENHRY and CDR2 SYGVKD. The length of the CDR3 is 11 residues. V was trimmed by 6 bases and J by 4 bases, leaving 7 bases between them. CDR3 bases: TGTGCCATCAGCCTTGAGTACGAGCAGTACTTC. Its translation: CAISLEYEQYF.

On this clone itself: One junction end disagrees with the germline gene, perhaps due to a read error. The chain uses TRBV7-6 and TRBJ2-1, with 9 bases identical to TRBD1. The germline V gene has CDR1 SGHVS and CDR2 FNYEAQ. This CDR3 is built from 12 residues. CDR3 in amino acids: CASSPNRGRLLF. The CDR3 nucleotides read TGTGCCAGCAGTCCGAACAGGGGGCGCCTGCTCTTC.

This clone was observed a few times. The rearrangement uses TRBV7-3 and TRBJ2-3; D is possibly TRBD1 (5 bases). Germline CDR1 and CDR2: SGHTA and FQGTGA. The CDR3 covers 17 residues. V was trimmed by 5 bases and J by 0 bases, leaving 18 bases between them. This CDR3 reads CASSPLRGGPSTDTQYF. The DNA of the CDR3 is TGTGCCAGCAGCCCCCTTAGGGGCGGACCAAGCACAGATACGCAGTATTTT.

Notes on this clone: One end of the junction fails to match germline, which may point to a read error. CDR3 coding DNA: TGTGCCAGCAGCCCCGGGACCGGGGACAGGGAAATTTTT. Its translation is CASSPGTGDREIF. The V and J genes are TRBV6-5 and TRBJ1-4; 9 bases match TRBD1. The CDR3 loop spans 13 amino acids. Germline V lookup: CDR1 MNHEY, CDR2 SVGAGI.

This clone was found a few times. This sequence joins TRBV28 and TRBJ2-1; D call uncertain. This CDR3 contains 15 residues. The germline V gene encodes CDR1 MDHEN and CDR2 SYDVKM. Deletions cut 2 bases from V and 2 bases from J, with 10 bases between. The CDR3 spells CASSLGGYTYNEQFF. The CDR3 DNA reads TGTGCCAGCAGTTTAGGCGGCTATACCTACAATGAGCAGTTCTTC.

The chain has TRBV9 and TRBJ2-5, with 7 positions matching TRBD1. Losses at the gene ends were 3 bases for V and 5 bases for J; bases not matched to a gene: 1. The CDR3 is 12 amino acids. The germline V gene encodes CDR1 SGDLS and CDR2 YYNGEE. The CDR3 bases are TGTGCCAGCAGCGAGGGGGCCGAGACCCAGTACTTC. Translation gives CASSEGAETQYF.

CDR3 sequence (DNA): TGTGCCAGCAGTTCACCCCTCGGGATAGGGGGGACTGAAGCTTTCTTT. Encoded protein: CASSSPLGIGGTEAFF. The rearrangement joins TRBV6-5 to TRBJ1-1; possible D gene TRBD1, 6 bases. Looked up from germline, CDR1 is MNHEY and CDR2 is SVGAGI. The length of the CDR3 is 16 residues. The V end lost 4 bases, the J end lost 5 bases, and 20 bases lay between the germline ends.

This chain connects TRBV7-2 to TRBJ2-5; 14 bases agree with TRBD2. This CDR3 is built from 18 residues. Trimming took 3 bases from V and 3 from J; bases not matched to a gene: 9. From germline, CDR1 is SGHTA and CDR2 FQGNSA. CDR3 nucleotides: TGTGCCAGCAGCTTCCGACTAGCGGGAGGGCCTGGCGAAGAGACCCAGTACTTC. It yields the protein CASSFRLAGGPGEETQYF.

The chain joins TRBV25-1 to TRBJ1-2; D gene uncertain. The germline CDR1 and CDR2 sequences are MGHDK and SYGVNS. Trimming pared 6 bases from V and 4 bases from J, leaving 6 bases between. This CDR3 contains 11 residues. CDR3: CASRDVYGYTF. The CDR3 DNA sequence: TGTGCCAGCAGGGACGTCTATGGCTACACCTTC.